Below, 29 T cell receptor beta chains from the same sample are listed, as sequenced in a study of OX40 agonist ivuxolimab in advanced cancers. Only in-frame clones appear in the TCRdb table, and some are missing; sequencing was by immunoSEQ multiplex PCR. There are approximately 41,000 clones in the sample; about 85% occur only once, and around 2.7% lies in the top ten. The sequencing used CD4+ or CD8+ T cells sorted from blood, collected in a trial of the OX40 agonist ivuxolimab. These receptors were obtained from an adult with an advanced solid tumor such as melanoma, head and neck, liver or kidney cancer.

The chain recombines TRBV27 with TRBJ2-3; no reliable D call. Deletions cut 1 base from V and 1 base from J, with 6 bases between. The CDR3 is 14 residues long. The V gene's germline CDR1 is MNHEY and CDR2 SMNVEV (reference sequence). CDR3 coding DNA: TGTGCCAGCAGTTTATATACGGGCACAGATACGCAGTATTTT. It encodes CASSLYTGTDTQYF.

The genes are TRBV14 and TRBJ2-2; 8 bases are shared with TRBD2. This CDR3 region has 19 residues. Germline CDR1 and CDR2: SGHDN and FVKESK. Losses at the gene ends were 4 bases for V and 2 bases for J; bases not matched to a gene: 15. The CDR3 spells CASSRTGTGGPLNTGELFF. The CDR3 region has the DNA TGTGCCAGCAGCCGAACAGGGACGGGAGGGCCTCTAAACACCGGGGAGCTGTTTTTT.

This rearrangement joins TRBV27 to TRBJ2-7, with 8 bases lining up with TRBD1. J was trimmed by 0 bases and V by 3 bases; bases with no gene match: 10. The CDR3 extends over 17 amino acids. The germline V gene has CDR1 MNHEY and CDR2 SMNVEV (reference sequence). CDR3 amino acids: CASSFRQGLPRSYEQYF. In DNA form, the CDR3 reads TGTGCCAGCAGTTTCCGACAGGGGCTTCCCCGCTCCTACGAGCAGTACTTC.

This clone came up a few times. The chain uses TRBV11-1 and TRBJ1-5; D is ambiguous. The CDR3 totals 15 residues. V lost 5 bases and J lost 0, with 11 bases in between. Germline V gene sequence: CDR1 SGHAT, CDR2 FQDESV (reference sequence). CDR3 DNA sequence: TGTGCCAGCAGCGTCGACATGTATAGCAATCAGCCCCAGCATTTT. This encodes CASSVDMYSNQPQHF.

CDR3 residues: CASIGGGVRHNEQFF. The CDR3 DNA is TGTGCCAGTATCGGCGGGGGAGTTAGACACAATGAGCAGTTCTTC. V is TRBV19 and J is TRBJ2-1; 7 nucleotides match TRBD2. The CDR3 covers 15 residues. Per the germline V gene, CDR1 is LNHDA and CDR2 is SQIVND (reference sequence). Trimming removed 7 bases from V and 5 bases from J; junction bases left unmatched: 11. The full variable domain, in which reference TRBV19 and TRBJ2-1 provide the parts outside the CDR3, is DGGITQSPKYLFRKEGQNVTLSCEQNLNHDAMYWYRQDPGQGLRLIYYSQIVNDFQKGDIAEGYSVSREKKESFPLTVTSAQKNPTAFYLCASIGGGVRHNEQFFGPGTRLTVL.

J is TRBJ2-7 and V is TRBV5-6; 8 bases align to TRBD2. Germline CDR1 and CDR2: SGHDT and YYEEEE. This CDR3 contains 15 residues. J gave up 2 bases and V 0 bases, and 4 bases lay outside the gene matches. In nucleotides, the CDR3 is TGTGCCAGCAGCTTGGTGGCTAGCGGGCCCTACGAGCAGTACTTC. Encoded protein: CASSLVASGPYEQYF.

The rearrangement links TRBV6-1 to TRBJ2-1; no reliable D call. This CDR3 has 16 amino acids. Trimming shortened V by 3 bases and J by 0 bases, and 12 bases separated the two germline ends. Looked up from germline, CDR1 is MNHNS and CDR2 is SASEGT. The CDR3 coding sequence is TGTGCCAGCAGTGACCTACCATCTAGCTCCTACAATGAGCAGTTCTTC. This gives the protein CASSDLPSSSYNEQFF.

The CDR3, as DNA: TGTGCCAGCAGCGCCCGACAGGGGATCAATGAGCAGTTCTTC. Translation gives CASSARQGINEQFF. The rearrangement joins TRBV9 to TRBJ2-1; 8 bases match TRBD1. The germline CDR1 and CDR2 sequences are SGDLS and YYNGEE. This CDR3 region has 14 residues. Trimming took 3 bases from V and 6 from J; bases not matched to a gene: 5.

This chain joins TRBV6-4 and TRBJ2-1, with D perhaps matching TRBD2 (5 bases). This CDR3 has 14 residues. Germline CDR1 MRHNA, CDR2 SNTAGT. The V and J ends lost 2 bases and 7 bases respectively, with 12 bases between them. This CDR3 reads CASSDTPGGNEQFF. The DNA for the CDR3 is TGTGCCAGCAGTGACACCCCAGGAGGTAATGAGCAGTTCTTC.

As regards this clone: At one of its ends the junction is not consistent with the germline gene, which may arise from a read error. The chain employs TRBV5-4 and TRBJ1-2, with TRBD1 identical over 8 bases. CDR3 length equals 15 residues. Germline V gene data show CDR1 as SGHNT and CDR2 as YYREEE (reference sequence). As DNA, the CDR3 is TGTGCCGGCAGCTCTTCCGGACAGGGCGGATATGGCTACACCTTC. This translates into CAGSSSGQGGYGYTF.

This clone was detected a few times. V is TRBV29-1 and J is TRBJ2-1, with TRBD2 as a possible D gene (6 bases). The CDR3 loop spans 13 amino acids. The germline V gene encodes CDR1 SQVTM and CDR2 ANQGSEA. V was cut by 8 bases and J by 3 bases, with 14 bases left in between. This chain's CDR3 is CSPRRAGYNEQFF. CDR3 DNA sequence: TGCAGCCCTAGGAGGGCTGGCTACAATGAGCAGTTCTTC.

As for this clone: Other DNA variants within this sample encode the same CDR3. The V call is TRBV5-6, the J call TRBJ1-1; 8 bases agree with TRBD1. The V gene's germline CDR1 is SGHDT and CDR2 YYEEEE. The CDR3 has 14 residues. V shed 2 bases, J shed 1 base, and the junction held 1 base outside the gene matches. The CDR3 sequence is CASSFRGRNTEAFF. CDR3 DNA: TGTGCCAGCAGCTTCAGGGGGCGGAACACTGAAGCTTTCTTT.

The chain has TRBV7-2 and TRBJ2-4; D is unclear. The V end lost 1 base, the J end lost 6 bases, and 4 bases lay between the germline ends. The germline CDR1 and CDR2 sequences are SGHTA and FQGNSA. The CDR3 extends over 12 amino acids. CDR3 DNA sequence: TGTGCCAGCAGCTTAGACGGAAACATTCAGTACTTC. Its translation is CASSLDGNIQYF.

The V call is TRBV9, the J call TRBJ2-3; a possible D gene is TRBD2 (6 bases). V was shortened by 0 bases and J by 2 bases, with 10 bases between the two germline ends. Germline V gene lookup returns CDR1 SGDLS and CDR2 YYNGEE. The CDR3 has 15 residues. Here the CDR3 DNA reads TGTGCCAGCAGCGTAGATCCGCGGGACACAGATACGCAGTATTTT. It codes for CASSVDPRDTDTQYF. Full variable domain (rest looked up from reference TRBV9 and TRBJ2-3): DSGVTQTPKHLITATGQRVTLRCSPRSGDLSVYWYQQSLDQGLQFLIQYYNGEERAKGNILERFSAQQFPDLHSELNLSSLELGDSALYFCASSVDPRDTDTQYFGPGTRLTVL.

The table lists this clone with a count of one. This chain joins TRBV19 and TRBJ1-1; D gene unclear. Germline V lookup: CDR1 LNHDA, CDR2 SQIVND (reference sequence). The ends were cut back, 7 bases at V and 1 base at J, with 16 bases in the middle. The CDR3 sequence is 15 residues long. The CDR3 loop is CASTKETGENTEAFF. In DNA, the CDR3 is TGTGCCAGTACAAAGGAGACCGGGGAGAACACTGAAGCTTTCTTT.

The chain links TRBV6-1 to TRBJ1-4, with 8 nucleotides matching TRBD1. CDR3 size: 14 residues. Germline trimming cut 6 bases from V and 5 bases from J; bases unmatched to any gene: 5. Germline CDR1 MNHNS, CDR2 SASEGT. CDR3 amino acids: CASSKDRVNEKLFF. CDR3 DNA: TGTGCCAGCAGCAAGGACAGGGTAAATGAAAAACTGTTTTTT.

Of note for this clone: This likely comes from a read error, as the CDR3 has no conserved phenylalanine or tryptophan at its end. The DNA is left out, because the CDR3 cannot be placed on it with certainty; the CDR3 is given as TCRdb lists it. This sequence joins TRBV15 and TRBJ1-2. The CDR3 comprises 12 residues, both ends counted. The germline gives CDR1 LNHNV, CDR2 YYDKDF (reference sequence). The CDR3 sequence is CATSRDSWTRVV.

The chain links TRBV6-5 to TRBJ1-2; D call uncertain. The CDR3 has 15 residues. V lost 1 base to trimming and J lost 1 base, with 10 bases between them. CDR1 MNHEY and CDR2 SVGAGI come from the germline V gene. CDR3 DNA: TGTGCCAGCAGTTACTGGGGAGGGATTAACTATGGCTACACCTTC. Amino acids: CASSYWGGINYGYTF.

The chain has TRBV6-1 and TRBJ2-7, with D perhaps given as TRBD1 or TRBD2 (5 bases each). With 4 bases removed from V and 3 bases from J, the gap between germline ends came to 16 bases. Germline loops: CDR1 MNHNS, CDR2 SASEGT. CDR3 length: 15 amino acids. The CDR3 coding sequence is TGTGCCAGCAGTGCCACCCCGGGACCCCTCTACGAGCAGTACTTC. It specifies CASSATPGPLYEQYF.

This rearrangement joins TRBV10-1 to TRBJ1-1; D is uncertain. Trimming removed 4 bases from V and 1 base from J, with 16 bases in between. Germline V gene sequence: CDR1 WNHNN, CDR2 SYGVQD (reference sequence). The CDR3 has 16 amino acids. The CDR3 DNA is TGCGCCAGCAGTGTAGGTCCTAAGAGCCCGAACACTGAAGCTTTCTTT. This sequence encodes CASSVGPKSPNTEAFF.

This clone has a single count. This chain links TRBV23-1 with TRBJ2-3; D not resolved. TRBV23-1 has ORF status, its function being uncertain. The length of the CDR3 is 14 residues. V was clipped by 0 bases and J by 4 bases, with 8 bases between them. In DNA, the CDR3 is TGCGCCAGCAGTCAATCGATTTTGGCAGATACGCAGTATTTT. This codes for CASSQSILADTQYF.

The CDR3 DNA sequence: TGTGCCAGCAGGGAGGACAGGGGACAAGAGACCCAGTACTTC. This codes for CASREDRGQETQYF. V and J are TRBV6-5 and TRBJ2-5; 9 nucleotides line up with TRBD1. Germline V gene sequence: CDR1 MNHEY, CDR2 SVGAGI. J was trimmed by 2 bases and V by 6 bases; bases with no gene match: 4. The CDR3 is made up of 14 amino acids.

The V call is TRBV11-3, the J call TRBJ2-5, with D perhaps matching TRBD1 or TRBD2 (6 bases each). The CDR3 consists of 15 residues. The V gene lost 3 bases and the J gene lost 0 bases, with 11 bases spanning the gap. Germline loops: CDR1 SGHNT, CDR2 YENEEA. The CDR3 is CASSFGGHHQETQYF. In nucleotides, the CDR3 is TGTGCCAGCAGCTTCGGGGGACACCACCAAGAGACCCAGTACTTC.

The genes are TRBV7-9 and TRBJ1-1; 9 nucleotides align to TRBD1. With V trimmed by 5 bases and J by 4 bases, 8 bases remained unmatched. Germline loops: CDR1 SEHNR, CDR2 FQNEAQ (reference sequence). The CDR3 covers 15 residues. CDR3 DNA: TGTGCCAGCAGCCTTCCGGGACAGGGTATCACTGAAGCTTTCTTT. It yields the protein CASSLPGQGITEAFF.

V gene TRBV4-2 combines with J gene TRBJ2-1; D is possibly TRBD1 or TRBD2 (5 bases each). CDR1 is LGHNA, CDR2 YNFKEQ, per germline. CDR3 length: 16 amino acids. V gave up 1 base and J gave up 5 bases, with 15 bases separating them. The CDR3 loop reads CASSQAGTLTNNEQFF. The CDR3 DNA is TGTGCCAGCAGCCAAGCCGGGACCCTCACAAACAATGAGCAGTTCTTC.

The chain links TRBV30 to TRBJ2-7; TRBD2 is a possible D gene (5 bases). The V gene lost 0 bases and the J gene lost 0 bases, with 9 bases spanning the gap. The CDR3 is made up of 14 amino acids. Germline CDR1 is GTSNPN and CDR2 is SVGIG (reference sequence). In DNA, the CDR3 is TGTGCCTGGAGTGTAAGCGGAACCTCCTACGAGCAGTACTTC. It is translated as CAWSVSGTSYEQYF.

This clone has a handful of counts. The chain carries TRBV11-3 and TRBJ1-1, with 8 bases fitting TRBD1. The CDR3 length is 14 residues. Germline V lookup: CDR1 SGHNT, CDR2 YENEEA. The junction had 5 bases not matched to a gene; V was cut back by 5 bases and J by 3 bases. CDR3 loop: CASSLTGADTEAFF. The CDR3 coding sequence is TGTGCCAGCAGCCTGACAGGGGCTGACACTGAAGCTTTCTTT.

CDR3 DNA: TGTGCCAGCAGTTACGGTTCGGGGGGAGGCTACACCTTC. This encodes CASSYGSGGGYTF. V gene TRBV6-5 combines with J gene TRBJ1-2; the D gene is possibly TRBD1 (5 bases). The germline V gene encodes CDR1 MNHEY and CDR2 SVGAGI. Trimming stripped 2 bases from V and 8 bases from J, with 12 bases between. CDR3 length equals 13 residues.

The gene calls are TRBV28 and TRBJ2-1; D call uncertain. Trimming stripped 3 bases from V and 3 bases from J, with 0 bases between. The CDR3 runs 11 residues. The V gene's germline CDR1 is MDHEN and CDR2 SYDVKM. CDR3 DNA: TGTGCCAGCAGTTTCTACAATGAGCAGTTCTTC. As protein: CASSFYNEQFF.